The clone carrying this TCR beta chain is called medium-sized (0.01 to 0.1%) based on its frequency. The antigen remains undetermined. This sample stems from a study of CXCR3-negative and CXCR3-positive naive CD8 T cells. Study-wide results and limits: Partial loss of CXCR3 expression followed cryopreservation; most assays used fresh PBMCs.

Researchers sorted some 270,000 cells of each CD8+ T cell subset in triplicate. cDNA libraries for TRB were generated by 5' RACE incorporating UMI labels. TCRdb reprocessed the 5' RACE reads; each CDR3 protein has one entry and no DNA is given. Across fewer than 60,000 distinct CDR3 sequences, the top ten clones capture 1.5% of the sample. This CDR3 comprises 17 residues. Germline V CDR1 and CDR2: MNHNS, SASEGT. The sequencing input was naive CXCR3- CD8+ T cells from blood. The subset is: CD45RO-CCR7+CD27+CD95- naive CD8+ T cells lacking CXCR3 (TNR3-). V and J are TRBV6-1 and TRBJ1-1; TCRdb selects TRBD1, and the lack of DNA leaves this call unchecked. The source of this sequence is a human donor in good health. Some clones in this sample may be carry-over from other donors' samples. The CDR3 loop reads CASSERTAPRLNTEAFF.